This TCR beta chain stems from a study of T cell responses to AZD1222 COVID-19 vaccine. Study-level findings and limits: Most donors were white British, females outnumbered males, and clonal diversity was possibly underestimated. Reportedly, nearly half of unique spike TCRs recognized epitopes outside B.1.351/B.1.1.7 mutations. Seropositive at baseline were only a handful of AZD1222 recipients. Repertoires were sampled only after the peak T cell response.

Comments on this clone: Its specificity is unknown. Other DNA sequences from this sample encode an identical CDR3 as well.

Produced via immunoSEQ multiplex PCR; TCRdb's table is partial and in-frame only. The table includes approximately 100,000 clones, over 75% detected once. The sequence was collected from an adult in good health. Specimen: peripheral blood, collected on day 0 of AZD1222 vaccination.

Here the CDR3 reads CASSYSGEGQPQHF. The CDR3 region has the DNA TGTGCCAGCAGTTACTCAGGGGAGGGTCAGCCCCAGCATTTT. The gene calls are TRBV6-2 or TRBV6-3 and TRBJ1-5; the D gene is possibly TRBD1 (5 bases). The CDR3 consists of 14 residues. The germline CDR1 and CDR2 sequences are MNHEY and SVGEGT. Trimming left V 0 bases short and J 6 bases short, with 9 bases between.